The 13 T cell receptor beta chains below all came from one sample that was sequenced in a study of blood T cell repertoires in COVID-19. The repertoire was sequenced with immunoSEQ multiplex PCR; TCRdb's copy has only in-frame clones and lacks some. The sample lists about 170,000 clones, about 91% occurring once. Source material: PBMCs or T cells enriched from blood (not recorded which). These receptors came from a woman between 18 and 30 years old who had recovered from COVID-19.

This sequence joins TRBV28 and TRBJ2-7; the D is unclear. V was shortened by 4 bases and J by 2 bases, with 12 bases between the two germline ends. The germline gives CDR1 MDHEN, CDR2 SYDVKM. The CDR3 runs 14 residues. CDR3 DNA: TGTGCCAGCAGTTCCCCCTTCGGTACCTACGAGCAGTACTTC. This sequence encodes CASSSPFGTYEQYF.

On this clone: At one of its ends the junction is not consistent with the germline gene, which may arise from a read error. V gene TRBV6-1 combines with J gene TRBJ2-7; the match to TRBD2 covers 10 bases. This CDR3 region has 15 residues. Germline V gene data show CDR1 as MNHNS and CDR2 as SASEGT. CDR3 sequence reads: CASSEGPGLAYEQYF. DNA for the CDR3: TGTGCCAGCAGCGAAGGACCGGGACTAGCGTACGAGCAGTACTTC.

The V and J genes are TRBV29-1 and TRBJ1-3; 10 bases map to TRBD1. This CDR3 contains 17 residues. J gave up 0 bases and V 6 bases, and 11 bases lay outside the gene matches. The germline V gene has CDR1 SQVTM and CDR2 ANQGSEA. The CDR3 region is CSVDGLGQGDSGNTIYF. The CDR3 DNA follows: TGCAGCGTCGACGGGCTAGGACAGGGGGACTCTGGAAACACCATATATTTT.

V and J are TRBV7-6 and TRBJ2-5; 14 bases are shared with TRBD2. Losses at the gene ends were 5 bases for V and 4 bases for J; bases not matched to a gene: 6. The CDR3 loop spans 16 amino acids. Germline lookup yields CDR1 SGHVS and CDR2 FNYEAQ. As DNA, the CDR3 is TGTGCCAGCAGCCGTGGGACTAGCGGGAGCGCAGAGACCCAGTACTTC. This gives the protein CASSRGTSGSAETQYF.

The chain employs TRBV3-1 (or the pseudogene TRBV3-2) and TRBJ1-2, with 8 bases aligning to TRBD1. J gave up 7 bases and V 1 base, and 8 bases lay outside the gene matches. Per the germline V gene, CDR1 is LGHDT and CDR2 is YNNKEL (reference sequence). This CDR3 comprises 15 residues. Here the CDR3 reads CASSQVSQGARGYTF. For the CDR3, the DNA is TGTGCCAGCAGCCAAGTATCCCAGGGGGCGCGTGGCTACACCTTC.

The chain uses TRBV6-5 and TRBJ2-5; TRBD2 matches at 8 bases. Trimming cost V 7 bases and J 5 bases; bases outside gene matches: 12. Germline-derived CDR1 and CDR2 are MNHEY and SVGAGI. The CDR3 is made up of 15 amino acids. CDR3 region: CASTRGGVYGETQYF. The CDR3 region has the DNA TGTGCCAGCACCCGGGGGGGGGTCTATGGGGAGACCCAGTACTTC.

The genes are TRBV18 and TRBJ2-7; a possible D gene is TRBD1 (5 bases). This CDR3 contains 12 residues. Germline lookup yields CDR1 KGHSH and CDR2 LQKENI. V shed 4 bases and J shed 5 bases, with 9 bases lying between them. The CDR3 DNA reads TGTGCCAGCTCACGGGCACAGGACGAGCAGTACTTC. Translated: CASSRAQDEQYF. Using reference TRBV18 and TRBJ2-7 for the parts outside the CDR3, the full variable domain is NAGVMQNPRHLVRRRGQEARLRCSPMKGHSHVYWYRQLPEEGLKFMVYLQKENIIDESGMPKERFSAEFPKEGPSILRIQQVVRGDSAAYFCASSRAQDEQYFGPGTRLTVT.

About this clone: At one boundary the junction diverges from the germline segment, which might be a read error. The chain combines TRBV12-3 or TRBV12-4 with TRBJ2-4; D may be TRBD1 (6 bases). The CDR3 runs to 13 residues. This CDR3 reads CASNLDYGQTRYF. DNA for the CDR3: TGTGCCAGCAATTTAGATTATGGACAGACACGGTACTTC.

CDR3 nucleotide sequence: TGTGCCAGCAGCTCGGAACAGGGAGTCCAGCCCCAGCATTTT. Protein sequence: CASSSEQGVQPQHF. The chain uses TRBV7-9 and TRBJ1-5, with D perhaps matching TRBD1 (6 bases). CDR1 SEHNR and CDR2 FQNEAQ come from the germline V gene (reference sequence). The CDR3 extends over 14 amino acids. Trimming removed 4 bases at V and 7 bases at J, with 14 bases between.

The chain has TRBV3-1 (or the pseudogene TRBV3-2) and TRBJ2-1; no definite D call. The CDR3 sequence is 13 residues long. Germline CDR1 and CDR2: LGHDT and YNNKEL (reference sequence). V gave up 0 bases and J gave up 9 bases, with 9 bases separating them. In DNA form, the CDR3 reads TGTGCCAGCAGCCAAGAAGTTAACGGTGAGCAGTTCTTC. Translation gives CASSQEVNGEQFF.

This chain uses TRBV30 with TRBJ1-3; 7 nucleotides line up with TRBD1. CDR1 is GTSNPN and CDR2 is SVGIG in the germline V gene (reference sequence). This CDR3 contains 13 residues. Unmatched junction bases numbered 5, after V lost 5 bases and J lost 4 bases. CDR3 loop: CAWGGTAGNTIYF. The DNA for the CDR3 is TGTGCCTGGGGGGGGACAGCCGGAAACACCATATATTTT.

This clone was picked up one time. The genes are TRBV3-1 (or the pseudogene TRBV3-2) and TRBJ2-1; D is possibly TRBD1 (6 bases). CDR1 LGHDT and CDR2 YNNKEL come from the germline V gene (reference sequence). This CDR3 comprises 14 residues. Between the trimmed V and J ends, which lost 7 bases and 1 base, there was a span of 11 bases. CDR3 residues: CASTVTGSYNEQFF. The CDR3 DNA follows: TGTGCCAGCACCGTTACAGGGTCCTACAATGAGCAGTTCTTC.

This clone was seen just once. The J gene is TRBJ1-4, the V gene TRBV7-9; D ambiguous. Germline loops: CDR1 SEHNR, CDR2 FQNEAQ (reference sequence). This CDR3 is built from 16 residues. V was clipped by 5 bases and J by 4 bases, with 17 bases between them. The CDR3: CASSRVGGPINEKLFF. In nucleotides, the CDR3 is TGTGCCAGCAGCCGCGTTGGAGGGCCGATTAATGAAAAACTGTTTTTT.